This T cell receptor beta chain was observed in a study of spatial heterogeneity in lung cancer. TCRdb recomputed calls from the 5' RACE reads with MiXCR, one row per CDR3 protein. The top ten clones hold roughly 32% of a sample with 35,000 to 55,000 distinct CDR3 sequences, approximately 12% of them seen once. This clonotype was found many times. Indicated time point: blood at routine non-recurrence follow-up after resection. The sample here was PBMCs, taken at follow-up. The clonotype comes from a male donor with early-stage non-small cell lung cancer.

The chain's CDR3 is CASSPGTASNEQFF. DNA for the CDR3: TGTGCCAGCTCACCCGGGACAGCCTCCAATGAGCAGTTCTTC. The chain links TRBV18 to TRBJ2-1; TRBD1 aligns across 7 bases. Germline-derived CDR1 and CDR2 are KGHSH and LQKENI. J was trimmed by 6 bases and V by 3 bases; bases with no gene match: 5. The CDR3 consists of 14 residues.